These T cell receptor beta chains were read from a single sample in a study of blood T cell repertoires in COVID-19. Method: immunoSEQ multiplex PCR; TCRdb's copy keeps in-frame clones and lacks some. The sample holds fewer than 70,000 clones, roughly 86% seen once. Sequencing used peripheral blood. The receptor set was obtained from a man in his forties or fifties with COVID-19, enrolled during active disease. Each CDR3 is given with its conserved first and last residue.

v_gene	j_gene	CDR3aa
TRBV25-1	TRBJ2-2	CASSEYLGGPGELFF
TRBV9	TRBJ1-4	CASSASVTNEKLFF
TRBV10-3	TRBJ2-7	CAISGGTHTYEQYF
TRBV18	TRBJ1-3	CASSPGSSGNTIYF
TRBV28	TRBJ1-5	CASEEINQPQHF
TRBV20-1	TRBJ1-1	CSASVNTEAFF
TRBV5-6	TRBJ1-2	CASSLRNYGYTF
TRBV11-2	TRBJ1-3	CASSFGTAGNTIYF
TRBV12-3/TRBV12-4	TRBJ2-5	CASRTGEETQYF
TRBV18	TRBJ2-7	CASSSDGQGYEQYF
TRBV7-2	TRBJ2-6	CASSLGQISGANVLTF
TRBV10-2	TRBJ2-2	CASSPQGAQGGELFF
TRBV29-1	TRBJ1-2	CSVGSDNYGYTF
TRBV30	TRBJ1-5	CAWTGKGNQPQHF
TRBV7-9	TRBJ1-6	CASSILGVGSPLHF
TRBV19	TRBJ1-5	CASSIQGGNQPQHF
TRBV7-3	TRBJ2-2	CASSLTSGGSGELFF
TRBV5-1	TRBJ1-2	CASSLGDSNYGYTF
TRBV11-2	TRBJ2-7	CASSLDVSEQYF
TRBV5-4	TRBJ1-5	CASSSQGNQPQHF
TRBV30	TRBJ2-3	CAWADRGLTDTQYF
TRBV29-1	TRBJ1-2	CSVEAGLGYTF
TRBV2	TRBJ2-3	CASSDTAGGSDTQYF
TRBV30	TRBJ2-1	CAWELANSYNEQFF
TRBV6-5	TRBJ2-2	CASSYFRGSGELFF
TRBV5-3	TRBJ1-5	CARSLDQNRGLQPQHF
TRBV23-1	TRBJ1-4	CGQYDRKLFF
TRBV7-9	TRBJ2-3	CAHGGNSAADTQYF
TRBV4-1	TRBJ2-3	CASSQVPADTQYF
TRBV5-4	TRBJ1-2	CASSLSGEGNGYTF
TRBV15	TRBJ2-5	CATSRGGSGGPGETQYF
TRBV27	TRBJ2-3	CASRKGDRGSTDTQYF
TRBV3-1/TRBV3-2	TRBJ2-7	CASSQDPAGTGEQYF
TRBV4-1	TRBJ1-5	CASSLLGGGGSNQPQHF
TRBV5-1	TRBJ2-3	CASSRDQGGGSTDTQYF
TRBV27	TRBJ1-5	CASGLSQPQHF
TRBV6-1	TRBJ1-5	CASSDALRGQPQHF
TRBV14	TRBJ1-2	CASSQARTGGRGYTF
TRBV19	TRBJ1-2	CASSNARDRDYGYTF
TRBV7-9	TRBJ2-3	CASSFEELQYF
TRBV5-1	TRBJ2-5	CASSRGSTGLEETQYF
TRBV9	TRBJ1-1	CASSAGGTEAFF
TRBV30	TRBJ1-5	CAWSVQNNQPQHF
TRBV28	TRBJ1-2	CASTLGANYGYTF
TRBV18	TRBJ2-5	CASSPSTGNRETQYF
TRBV20-1	TRBJ2-1	CSASDEDRAYNEQFF
TRBV27	TRBJ2-1	CASSRAAGSSYNEQFF
TRBV6-6	TRBJ1-5	CASSIDMQPQHF
TRBV5-1	TRBJ2-3	CASSITSGHTDTQYF
TRBV12-3/TRBV12-4	TRBJ2-7	CASSAQTGYEQYF
TRBV5-5	TRBJ2-5	CASSLETGRGETQYF
TRBV6-4	TRBJ2-3	CASSFSAGRSGDTDTQYF
TRBV12-5	TRBJ2-1	CASGLGYRDSYNEQFF
TRBV19	TRBJ2-1	CASSILAGGSLSYNEQFF
TRBV9	TRBJ2-3	CASSVATGGDTQYF